Below, 25 T cell receptor beta chains from the same sample are listed, as sequenced in a study of blood T cell repertoires in COVID-19. Using immunoSEQ multiplex PCR, the repertoire was profiled, and TCRdb retains in-frame clones only, with some absent. The table has some 400,000 clones, more than 80% seen once. Sequences were obtained from PBMCs or T cells enriched from blood (not recorded which). All receptors come from a man aged 30-40 years who had recovered from COVID-19.

The genes are TRBV10-1 and TRBJ1-1; D possibly corresponds to TRBD1 (6 bases). This CDR3 is built from 14 residues. Germline V gene sequence: CDR1 WNHNN, CDR2 SYGVQD (reference sequence). V gave up 5 bases and J gave up 0 bases, with 10 bases separating them. For the CDR3, the DNA is TGCGCCAGCAGTTCGGGACACCTGAACACTGAAGCTTTCTTT. This sequence encodes CASSSGHLNTEAFF.

This clone was seen a few times. V is TRBV28 and J is TRBJ2-3, with a possible D match to TRBD2 (5 bases). CDR1 MDHEN and CDR2 SYDVKM come from the germline V gene. With 5 bases removed from V and 4 bases from J, the gap between germline ends came to 22 bases. The CDR3 spans 17 residues. The DNA of the CDR3 is TGTGCCAGCAGTCCTGGAAGGAGGAAAGTTTTTGCAGATACGCAGTATTTT. Translating gives CASSPGRRKVFADTQYF.

The chain is built from TRBV4-1 and TRBJ1-3; a possible D gene is TRBD1 (5 bases). The V gene's germline CDR1 is MGHRA and CDR2 YSYEKL. This CDR3 spans 17 amino acids. Trimming took off 0 bases at V and 2 bases at J, with 14 bases between the two ends. CDR3 protein: CASSQDRVAGAGNTIYF. The CDR3, as DNA: TGCGCCAGCAGCCAAGATCGGGTGGCGGGGGCTGGAAACACCATATATTTT.

This sequence joins TRBV19 and TRBJ2-7, with 7 bases lining up with TRBD1. Germline CDR1 reads LNHDA; CDR2 reads SQIVND (reference sequence). The CDR3 consists of 15 residues. After removal of 5 bases from V and 3 bases from J, the junction contained 10 bases not matched to a gene. Here the CDR3 reads CASSPRPGTVYEQYF. The CDR3 coding sequence is TGTGCCAGTAGTCCACGTCCCGGGACAGTCTACGAGCAGTACTTC.

This clone was seen only once. V and J are TRBV28 and TRBJ2-2; TRBD1 aligns across 8 bases. This CDR3 is built from 17 residues. V shed 3 bases, J shed 1 base, and the junction held 7 bases outside the gene matches. Germline V gene data show CDR1 as MDHEN and CDR2 as SYDVKM. In DNA, the CDR3 is TGTGCCAGCAGTTTGGGTAGTGGACAGGGGAACACCGGGGAGCTGTTTTTT. Translated, it gives CASSLGSGQGNTGELFF.

The chain joins TRBV28 to TRBJ1-4, with 8 positions matching TRBD1. This CDR3 contains 16 residues. From germline, CDR1 is MDHEN and CDR2 SYDVKM. V lost 2 bases, J lost 7 bases, and 9 bases stayed unmatched. The CDR3 protein is CASSLRQGASREKLFF. Written as DNA, the CDR3 is TGTGCCAGCAGTTTACGGCAGGGGGCAAGTCGTGAAAAACTGTTTTTT.

The chain joins TRBV9 to TRBJ1-1; D is undetermined. This CDR3 has 14 residues. V was pared by 4 bases and J by 0 bases, with 10 bases between. Germline lookup yields CDR1 SGDLS and CDR2 YYNGEE. The CDR3: CASSYGRMNTEAFF. The CDR3 DNA reads TGTGCCAGCAGCTACGGCAGGATGAACACTGAAGCTTTCTTT.

The chain has TRBV19 and TRBJ2-6; D is undetermined. V lost 3 bases and J lost 4, with 10 bases in between. Germline-derived CDR1 and CDR2 are LNHDA and SQIVND (reference sequence). The CDR3 totals 15 residues. The CDR3 sequence: CASSIREAGANVLTF. The CDR3 nucleotides read TGTGCCAGTAGTATTCGCGAGGCGGGGGCCAACGTCCTGACTTTC.

This chain links TRBV29-1 with TRBJ2-1; a possible D gene is TRBD1 (5 bases). CDR3 length equals 19 residues. V dropped 4 bases and J dropped 3 bases, with 28 bases sitting between them. CDR1 is SQVTM, CDR2 ANQGSEA, per germline. CDR3 in amino acids: CSVVKRGPEPAGFYNEQFF. The CDR3 DNA reads as TGCAGCGTTGTGAAAAGGGGCCCTGAACCAGCTGGTTTCTACAATGAGCAGTTCTTC.

CDR3 in DNA: TGTGCCATCAGTGAGCCGGGACAGGGGCCCCAAGAGACCCAGTACTTC. This encodes CAISEPGQGPQETQYF. The rearrangement links TRBV10-3 to TRBJ2-5; 10 bases align to TRBD1. Trimming removed 2 bases from V and 1 base from J; junction bases left unmatched: 4. The length of the CDR3 is 16 residues. CDR1 and CDR2 from the germline V gene are ENHRY and SYGVKD.

The rearrangement uses TRBV28 and TRBJ1-5; TRBD1 matches at 9 bases. CDR3 length: 15 residues. CDR1 and CDR2 (germline): MDHEN, SYDVKM. Trimming removed 6 bases from V and 3 bases from J; junction bases left unmatched: 6. CDR3 DNA: TGTGCCAGCAGCCTGGGACAGGGCTACAATCAGCCCCAGCATTTT. Translated: CASSLGQGYNQPQHF.

This sequence joins TRBV7-9 and TRBJ1-1; D is perhaps TRBD1 (6 bases). CDR3 size: 14 residues. V was pared by 3 bases and J by 5 bases, with 13 bases between. Germline V gives CDR1 SEHNR, CDR2 FQNEAQ (reference sequence). The CDR3 sequence is CASSFSGAETEAFF. CDR3 nucleotide sequence: TGTGCCAGCAGCTTCTCAGGGGCGGAAACTGAAGCTTTCTTT. Complete variable domain (other parts from reference TRBV7-9 and TRBJ1-1): DTGVSQNPRHKITKRGQNVTFRCDPISEHNRLYWYRQTLGQGPEFLTYFQNEAQLEKSRLLSDRFSAERPKGSFSTLEIQRTEQGDSAMYLCASSFSGAETEAFFGQGTRLTVV.

The V gene is TRBV12-3 or TRBV12-4, the J gene TRBJ1-5; no reliable D call. Trimming left V 1 base short and J 4 bases short, with 5 bases between. CDR3 length equals 13 residues. DNA for the CDR3: TGTGCCAGCAGTTTAGTCGGGAATCAGCCCCAGCATTTT. The encoded protein is CASSLVGNQPQHF.

This clone was seen a single time. This chain links TRBV24-1 with TRBJ2-1; 8 bases align to TRBD2. J gave up 4 bases and V 4 bases, and 5 bases lay outside the gene matches. The CDR3 runs 15 residues. The germline V gene encodes CDR1 KGHDR and CDR2 SFDVKD. DNA for the CDR3: TGTGCCACCAGTGAAACTAGCGGATCTTACAATGAGCAGTTCTTC. It encodes CATSETSGSYNEQFF.

The V gene is TRBV21-1, the J gene TRBJ2-3; TRBD2 is taken as the D call from the table, unchecked against the DNA. TRBV21-1 represents a pseudogene. The CDR3 runs 16 residues. CDR3 loop: CASSPVAIRGADTQYF. CDR3 DNA: TGTGCCAGCAGCCCTGTTGCCATTCGGGGTGCAGATACGCAGTATTTT.

V gene TRBV9 combines with J gene TRBJ2-5, with 8 bases fitting TRBD2. The CDR3 has 16 amino acids. V was clipped by 4 bases and J by 4 bases; unmatched bases: 12. From germline, CDR1 is SGDLS and CDR2 YYNGEE. CDR3 amino acids: CASSPRAGVLRETQYF. DNA of the CDR3: TGTGCCAGCAGCCCGAGAGCGGGAGTCTTGCGAGAGACCCAGTACTTC.

The chain couples TRBV7-6 to TRBJ2-7; D not certain. CDR3 size: 14 residues. Germline CDR1 reads SGHVS; CDR2 reads FNYEAQ. The V end was cut by 2 bases, the J end by 1 base, with 9 bases between. DNA of the CDR3: TGTGCCAGCAGCTTATCCGGCGGATCCTACGAGCAGTACTTC. Amino acids: CASSLSGGSYEQYF.

The rearrangement links TRBV2 to TRBJ1-4; D might be TRBD1 (6 bases). The CDR3 is made up of 13 amino acids. Trimming took 2 bases from V and 7 from J, leaving 8 bases between them. The germline gives CDR1 SNHLY, CDR2 FYNNEI. CDR3 in DNA: TGTGCCAGCAGTGAATTGGGGGCTGAAAAACTGTTTTTT. Encoded protein: CASSELGAEKLFF.

The chain combines TRBV12-3 or TRBV12-4 with TRBJ2-7, with 8 bases lining up with TRBD1. The CDR3 contains 13 residues. The V and J ends lost 6 bases and 4 bases, in that order; junction bases with no gene match: 5. The CDR3 nucleotides are TGTGCCAGCAGAACGACAGGGGAGTACGAGCAGTACTTC. This gives the protein CASRTTGEYEQYF.

The rearrangement links TRBV5-1 to TRBJ1-1; D is undetermined. There are 15 residues in the CDR3. The ends were cut back, 4 bases at V and 4 bases at J, with 17 bases in the middle. Germline V lookup: CDR1 SGHRS, CDR2 YFSETQ. The CDR3 region is CASSIAAGEGTEAFF. The CDR3 DNA sequence: TGCGCCAGCAGCATAGCCGCGGGTGAGGGCACTGAAGCTTTCTTT.

V gene TRBV5-1 combines with J gene TRBJ2-1; 12 bases align to TRBD2. Germline values: CDR1 SGHRS, CDR2 YFSETQ. This CDR3 region has 15 residues. The ends lost 5 bases at V and 5 bases at J; junction bases unmatched: 5. The CDR3, as DNA: TGCGCCAGCAGTGATCCTAGCGGGAGGGACAATGAGCAGTTCTTC. It translates to CASSDPSGRDNEQFF.

The chain combines TRBV27 with TRBJ2-7; a weak D match, TRBD2 (6 bases). Trimming took 7 bases from V and 1 from J, leaving 11 bases between them. From germline, CDR1 is MNHEY and CDR2 SMNVEV (reference sequence). The CDR3 runs 13 residues. In nucleotides, the CDR3 is TGTGCCAGCAAGAGACTAGGTTCCTACGAGCAGTACTTC. Translated: CASKRLGSYEQYF.

V usage is TRBV11-3 and J usage is TRBJ2-1; TRBD2 is a possible D gene (6 bases). CDR1 is SGHNT, CDR2 YENEEA, per germline. V was trimmed by 5 bases and J by 10 bases, leaving 12 bases between them. The CDR3 spans 12 residues. The CDR3 loop is CASSAGPREQFF. In DNA form, the CDR3 reads TGTGCCAGCAGCGCGGGGCCCCGCGAGCAGTTCTTC.

This chain links TRBV28 with TRBJ1-5, with a possible D match to TRBD1 (6 bases). Germline values: CDR1 MDHEN, CDR2 SYDVKM. V was shortened by 7 bases and J by 9 bases, with 13 bases between the two germline ends. The CDR3 runs 12 residues. For the CDR3, the DNA is TGTGCCAGCAAACAGGGTGTTGGGCCCCAGCATTTT. It translates to CASKQGVGPQHF.

The V and J genes are TRBV28 and TRBJ1-5; no definite D call. V lost 10 bases to trimming and J lost 5 bases, with 18 bases between them. There are 14 residues in the CDR3. Germline CDR1 reads MDHEN; CDR2 reads SYDVKM. The CDR3 bases are TGTGCCACCTACGGAGAAGGCGAGTATCAGCCCCAGCATTTT. Translated: CATYGEGEYQPQHF. Full variable domain (outside the CDR3, taken from reference TRBV28 and TRBJ1-5): DVKVTQSSRYLVKRTGEKVFLECVQDMDHENMFWYRQDPGLGLRLIYFSYDVKMKEKGDIPEGYSVSREKKERFSLILESASTNQTSMYLCATYGEGEYQPQHFGDGTRLSIL.